This T cell receptor (beta chain) was observed in a study of cytomegalovirus exposure and HLA in healthy donors. Turning to the study itself: Around 85 million unique TCR sequences came from HLA-typed donors in an early release.

This PCR relied on a set of 60 Vbeta primers and 13 Jbeta primers. The method was immunoSEQ multiplex PCR; TCRdb's version includes in-frame clones alone and lacks a portion of them. Its clone listing holds around 75,000 clones. For this clone: What it recognizes is unknown.

Broader study findings: Reports indicated that the classifier achieved high specificity and sensitivity in diagnosing cytomegalovirus status. Presence/absence analyses assumed roughly uniform sequencing depth across donors.

Trimming stripped 0 bases from V and 7 bases from J, with 13 bases between. This CDR3 contains 14 residues. The germline CDR1 and CDR2 sequences are SGDLS and YYNGEE. This TCR came from a man aged 40-50 years in good health and CMV-seronegative. The rearrangement joins TRBV9 to TRBJ1-2; possibly TRBD1 for D (6 bases). Sequenced material: PBMCs. CDR3: CASSVAVGGGGYTF. CDR3 DNA sequence: TGTGCCAGCAGCGTAGCAGTGGGAGGGGGTGGCTACACCTTC.